Below, 17 T cell receptor beta chains from the same sample are listed, as sequenced in a study of glioma-infiltrating T cells. Using RNA template, CDR3s of TCR alpha and beta were amplified with iRepertoire arm-PCR. One entry per CDR3 protein, called by TCRdb with MiXCR from the multiplex PCR reads. The sample yields approximately 89,000 distinct CDR3 sequences, 20% to 25% seen once. Material: glioma tissue, nonneoplastic brain tissue, or PBMCs (not recorded which). The receptor source for this set is a human donor with low-grade glioma or glioblastoma, undergoing nonglioma brain surgery, or in good health (not recorded which).

This clonotype was seen at least ten times. This sequence joins TRBV27 and TRBJ1-2; 12 nucleotides agree with TRBD1. V shed 4 bases, J shed 7 bases, and the junction held 7 bases outside the gene matches. The CDR3 is 15 residues long. Germline lookup yields CDR1 MNHEY and CDR2 SMNVEV (reference sequence). DNA for the CDR3: TGTGCCAGCAGTTCCTGGGACAGGGGGCAGGTTGGCTACACCTTC. Translated: CASSSWDRGQVGYTF.

About this clonotype: This may be a read error: a much more frequent sequence differs by one nucleotide. The V gene is TRBV27, the J gene TRBJ1-5; D not resolved. Germline V gene lookup returns CDR1 MNHEY and CDR2 SMNVEV (reference sequence). Trimming removed 5 bases from V and 7 bases from J, with 18 bases in between. This CDR3 has 15 residues. This CDR3 is CASSKAPGPRQPQHF. CDR3 DNA sequence: TGTGCCAGCAGTAAGGCACCGGGCCCCAGGCAGCCCCAGCATTTT.

In this sample, this clonotype turned up many times. This chain uses TRBV2 with TRBJ1-1, with a weak D call TRBD1 (6 bases). Trimming cost V 6 bases and J 4 bases, with 18 bases left between them. The germline gives CDR1 SNHLY, CDR2 FYNNEI. This CDR3 comprises 15 residues. The CDR3 protein is CASSRLGGRRTEAFF. The CDR3 DNA reads as TGTGCCAGCAGCCGCCTAGGGGGGAGACGCACTGAAGCTTTCTTT.

The table lists this clonotype with many counts. CDR3: CASSPESSGNTIYF. CDR3 DNA sequence: TGTGCCAGCAGTCCCGAGAGCTCTGGAAACACCATATATTTT. This chain links TRBV12-3 or TRBV12-4 with TRBJ1-3; D remains unclear. Trimming took off 5 bases at V and 0 bases at J, with 8 bases between the two ends. The CDR3 spans 14 residues.

This clonotype has at least ten counts. This chain connects TRBV2 to TRBJ1-6; 9 bases agree with TRBD1. The CDR3 sequence is 14 residues long. With 6 bases clipped from V and 6 bases from J, the junction kept 3 bases outside the gene matches. Germline loops: CDR1 SNHLY, CDR2 FYNNEI. The DNA of the CDR3 is TGTGCCAGCAGACAGGGGGCCTTTAATTCACCCCTCCACTTT. Translation: CASRQGAFNSPLHF.

This clonotype was found many times. The CDR3: CSARAVYRESYNEQFF. CDR3 coding DNA: TGCAGTGCTAGAGCAGTATATAGGGAGTCCTACAATGAGCAGTTCTTC. The gene calls are TRBV20-1 and TRBJ2-1; D perhaps matches TRBD2 (5 bases). This CDR3 is 16 amino acids long. Trimming removed 1 base at V and 1 base at J, with 14 bases between. Germline V gene lookup returns CDR1 DFQATT and CDR2 SNEGSKA (reference sequence).

The chain recombines TRBV7-9 with TRBJ2-1, with 9 bases lining up with TRBD2. Germline CDR1 reads SEHNR; CDR2 reads FQNEAQ (reference sequence). The CDR3 contains 15 residues. The V gene end was trimmed by 6 bases and the J gene end by 5 bases; junction bases not matched to a gene: 8. As DNA, the CDR3 is TGTGCCAGCAGTTCTCAGCGGGGGGCACACAATGAGCAGTTCTTC. Translation gives CASSSQRGAHNEQFF.

The table lists this clonotype with many counts. CDR3 sequence: CASRGGVNSNQPQHF. CDR3 DNA sequence: TGTGCCAGCAGGGGGGGTGTAAATAGCAATCAGCCCCAGCATTTT. The rearrangement joins TRBV2 to TRBJ1-5; possibly TRBD1 for D (5 bases). This CDR3 has 15 residues. Per germline, CDR1 SNHLY and CDR2 FYNNEI. The V end was cut by 6 bases, the J end by 0 bases, with 12 bases between.

The rearrangement links TRBV2 to TRBJ2-3; perhaps TRBD2 as D (6 bases). Germline CDR1 reads SNHLY; CDR2 reads FYNNEI. CDR3 length: 14 residues. V lost 7 bases, J lost 2 bases, and 13 bases lay in between. As DNA, the CDR3 is TGTGCCAGCACTGTAGGAGGGACCACAGATACGCAGTATTTT. Its translation: CASTVGGTTDTQYF.

In this sample, this clonotype turned up many times. The chain recombines TRBV27 with TRBJ2-3; D gene ambiguous. The CDR3 has 14 amino acids. Germline V lookup: CDR1 MNHEY, CDR2 SMNVEV (reference sequence). V dropped 3 bases and J dropped 2 bases, with 9 bases sitting between them. The CDR3 protein is CASSFLATTDTQYF. In DNA, the CDR3 is TGTGCCAGCAGTTTCTTGGCGACCACAGATACGCAGTATTTT.

Many counts were recorded for this clonotype. The genes are TRBV28 and TRBJ2-7; TRBD1 might be the D (5 bases). V lost 6 bases to trimming and J lost 3 bases, with 12 bases between them. The CDR3 spans 13 residues. Germline V gives CDR1 MDHEN, CDR2 SYDVKM. CDR3 sequence reads: CASSRRQSYEQYF. Written as DNA, the CDR3 is TGTGCCAGCAGCCGACGACAGAGCTACGAGCAGTACTTC. The entire variable domain, with the rest obtained from reference TRBV28 and TRBJ2-7, is as follows: DVKVTQSSRYLVKRTGEKVFLECVQDMDHENMFWYRQDPGLGLRLIYFSYDVKMKEKGDIPEGYSVSREKKERFSLILESASTNQTSMYLCASSRRQSYEQYFGPGTRLTVT.

This clonotype has at least ten counts. This rearrangement joins TRBV2 to TRBJ1-5; TRBD1 matches 7 bases. Germline-derived CDR1 and CDR2 are SNHLY and FYNNEI. The CDR3 consists of 15 residues. J lost 6 bases, V lost 4 bases, and 9 bases had no gene match. CDR3 amino acids: CASSARTGTGQPQHF. The CDR3 region has the DNA TGTGCCAGCAGTGCGAGGACAGGAACGGGTCAGCCCCAGCATTTT. Variable domain in full (rest from reference TRBV2 and TRBJ1-5): EPEVTQTPSHQVTQMGQEVILRCVPISNHLYFYWYRQILGQKVEFLVSFYNNEISEKSEIFDDQFSVERPDGSNFTLKIRSTKLEDSAMYFCASSARTGTGQPQHFGDGTRLSIL.

This clonotype has ten or more counts. J is TRBJ1-5 and V is TRBV20-1; perhaps TRBD1 as D (6 bases). The CDR3 has 15 residues. The germline V gene encodes CDR1 DFQATT and CDR2 SNEGSKA (reference sequence). Trimming stripped 0 bases from V and 6 bases from J, with 15 bases between. CDR3 region: CSARDGDGGGQPQHF. As DNA, the CDR3 is TGCAGTGCTAGAGATGGTGACGGGGGCGGTCAGCCCCAGCATTTT.

This clonotype occurred many times. The chain couples TRBV6-6 to TRBJ2-7; possibly TRBD1 for D (5 bases). CDR1 MNHNY and CDR2 SVGAGI come from the germline V gene (reference sequence). The V gene lost 0 bases and the J gene lost 0 bases, with 6 bases spanning the gap. The CDR3 extends over 14 amino acids. The CDR3 DNA follows: TGTGCCAGCAGTTACTCGGACACCTCCTACGAGCAGTACTTC. Translated, it gives CASSYSDTSYEQYF.

This clonotype was found many times. V and J are TRBV6-1 and TRBJ1-1, with 7 positions matching TRBD1. This CDR3 is 15 amino acids long. V lost 8 bases and J lost 0; bases outside the gene matches: 9. Germline V gene sequence: CDR1 MNHNS, CDR2 SASEGT. The CDR3, as DNA: TGTGCCAGCCGAAGGGGGCCCAGTATGAACACTGAAGCTTTCTTT. Protein product: CASRRGPSMNTEAFF.

Ten or more counts support this clonotype. The chain combines TRBV6-1 with TRBJ1-5; 9 positions match TRBD1. This CDR3 spans 14 amino acids. Unmatched junction bases numbered 6, after V lost 6 bases and J lost 6 bases. Germline CDR1 and CDR2: MNHNS and SASEGT. CDR3: CASRPGQGGQPQHF. For the CDR3, the DNA is TGTGCCAGCAGACCGGGACAGGGAGGTCAGCCCCAGCATTTT.

The sample holds many counts of this clonotype. The chain recombines TRBV3-1 with TRBJ1-1; D is uncertain. Germline V lookup: CDR1 LGHDT, CDR2 YNNKEL (reference sequence). Trimming stripped 1 base from V and 6 bases from J, with 3 bases between. The CDR3 is 11 amino acids. The chain's CDR3 is CASSQGSEAFF. CDR3 nucleotide sequence: TGTGCCAGCAGCCAAGGGTCTGAAGCTTTCTTT.